This T cell receptor beta chain was retrieved from a study of blood T cell repertoires in COVID-19 (dated by TCRdb to 2019 to 2021). In terms of the full investigation: Samples covering the acute and convalescent phases of COVID-19 were provided by collaborators in the United States, Italy and Spain. The prospective study material was composed of cDNA or gDNA derived from T cells, B-cell-depleted T cells, or PBMCs. Subjects who had been exposed to COVID-19, were actively infected with it, or had recovered from it provided the deeply sampled blood TCRbeta repertoires that made up the dataset. The repertoires were made available in a free public database intended to serve as a resource for research on the immune response to SARS-CoV-2. The samples were drawn from the first 160 participants of the ongoing ImmuneRACE study and from 1,254 subjects provided by 6 global collaborators. The sample metadata nearly always contained a de-identified subject ID, COVID-19 status, age in years and sex. Where available, HLA class I and class II types were obtained from metadata supplied by the sample provider rather than from assay-based typing.

TCRbeta CDR3 regions were amplified from genomic DNA by means of the immunoSEQ Assay, a bias-controlled multiplex PCR. Processing in the source paper ran as follows. The number of nucleated cells in each sample was estimated by amplification of reference gene primers within the assay. To quantify the absolute abundance of each unique TCRbeta CDR3 rearrangement, sequence reads were collapsed and filtered. Productive Simpson clonality was computed per sample as the square root of Simpson's diversity index over productive rearrangements. TCRdb took over this immuneACCESS table, retaining in-frame rearrangements with V and J assigned. Such tables are incomplete; in checked studies, under half of the missing clones stem from an unresolved V gene, and the remainder is unexplained. Clonal size and the V and J genes are those of that table, whereas D and trimming came from the DNA. This sample has 200,000 to 300,000 clones in its table, and about 85% of those were observed once. 6% to 9% of the sample lies in the top ten.

About this clone itself: No cognate antigen has been identified for it. No base-level quality is on record; no much larger clone is a single base apart.

Reading from cysteine to phenylalanine, the CDR3 counts 11 amino acids. CDR3 DNA only is kept here, 33 bases in frame from base 1. Trimming at the junction amounts to 11 bases on V and 11 bases on J, and the germline ends lie 18 bases apart. Looking up the germline V gene yields CDR1 MNHEY and CDR2 SVGAGI. The study at large found these results: How much clinical and demographic metadata was included differed by source and by participant, and the metadata was provided uncurated.

Samples from volunteer blood donors who had recovered from COVID-19 were contributed by a second Seattle source. Collaborating institutions collected whole blood in K2EDTA tubes following their own protocols. For TCRbeta analysis, collaborators shipped samples in one of three forms: frozen whole blood, isolated PBMCs, or DNA extracted from either of those sample types. The sample was peripheral blood. This TCR derives from a man aged 55-75 years who had recovered from COVID-19. Rearrangement joined TRBV6-5 to TRBJ1-1, with TRBD1 as a weak D call on 5 bases. The CDR3 reads CAAQQGALAFF. The DNA sequence is as follows: TGTGCCGCACAACAAGGGGCACTGGCTTTCTTT.